This T cell receptor beta chain was documented in a study of CD8+CD57+ T cells in acquired aplastic anemia. About the study: The average for DNA from sorted CD4+ and CD8+ cells was 3 to 3.5 ug. Notes on the study in general: Statistical testing detected no significant gap in CD8+ Simpson's diversity between patients and controls. Patients and controls shared around 30 CD8+ CDR3 sequences.

Trimming pared 10 bases from V and 1 base from J, leaving 10 bases between. The CDR3 loop spans 12 amino acids. Germline-derived CDR1 and CDR2 are WNHNN and SYGVQD (reference sequence). Genomic DNA templated the TCR beta VDJ and CDR3 profiling. TCRdb re-called the reads with MiXCR, one entry per CDR3 protein. The sample lists tens of thousands of distinct CDR3 sequences, around 73% seen once, with approximately 31% in the top ten. In the case of this clonotype: Its antigen is unknown.

This receptor was identified in a human donor in good health, serving as a control. The sequenced material came from sorted CD4+, CD8+, or CD8+CD57+ T cells (not recorded which) from PBMCs. The chain carries TRBV10-1 and TRBJ1-1, with D possibly TRBD1 on 5 matching bases. The CDR3 loop is CATSGANTEAFF. CDR3 in DNA: TGCGCCACCTCCGGGGCGAACACTGAAGCTTTCTTT.